One and the same sample provided the 14 T cell receptor beta chains below, sequenced in a study of blood T cell repertoires in COVID-19. TCRdb keeps only in-frame clones here, not all; method: immunoSEQ multiplex PCR. This table has about 190,000 clones, roughly 87% appearing once. Sequenced sample: peripheral blood. These receptors were taken from a woman aged 40 to 50 with acute or convalescent COVID-19.

This clone was picked up one time. This chain links TRBV5-1 with TRBJ2-2, with 13 bases lining up with TRBD2. Germline values: CDR1 SGHRS, CDR2 YFSETQ. The CDR3 covers 16 residues. Germline trimming cut 6 bases from V and 5 bases from J; bases unmatched to any gene: 7. This CDR3 reads CASTLLTSGGTGELFF. Here the CDR3 DNA reads TGCGCCAGCACACTACTGACTAGCGGGGGGACCGGGGAGCTGTTTTTT.

This clone was seen more than once but under ten times. The chain links TRBV7-2 to TRBJ1-6; 8 nucleotides align to TRBD1. Germline CDR1 and CDR2: SGHTA and FQGNSA. With 2 bases clipped from V and 7 bases from J, the junction kept 1 base outside the gene matches. This CDR3 spans 14 amino acids. The CDR3 DNA reads as TGTGCCAGCAGCTTACGACAGGGGAATTCACCCCTCCACTTT. Translated: CASSLRQGNSPLHF.

The rearrangement uses TRBV5-5 and TRBJ2-7, with 8 bases aligning to TRBD1. The length of the CDR3 is 15 residues. Germline CDR1 reads SGHKS; CDR2 reads YYEKEE (reference sequence). Trimming took 4 bases from V and 3 from J; bases not matched to a gene: 9. CDR3 protein: CASSRAGQGLYEQYF. CDR3 DNA sequence: TGTGCCAGCAGCCGAGCAGGACAGGGTCTCTACGAGCAGTACTTC.

The chain recombines TRBV28 with TRBJ2-7; 11 nucleotides align to TRBD1. Germline CDR1 is MDHEN and CDR2 is SYDVKM. The CDR3 is 15 amino acids. With V trimmed by 6 bases and J by 6 bases, 10 bases remained unmatched. Here the CDR3 reads CASRLGQGGQREQYF. In DNA form, the CDR3 reads TGTGCCAGCAGATTGGGACAGGGGGGCCAACGCGAGCAGTACTTC. Variable domain in full (rest from reference TRBV28 and TRBJ2-7): DVKVTQSSRYLVKRTGEKVFLECVQDMDHENMFWYRQDPGLGLRLIYFSYDVKMKEKGDIPEGYSVSREKKERFSLILESASTNQTSMYLCASRLGQGGQREQYFGPGTRLTVT.

The chain employs TRBV21-1 and TRBJ2-1; the D segment call TRBD2 is taken from the table without a DNA check. TRBV21-1 corresponds to a pseudogene. The CDR3 is made up of 17 amino acids. CDR3 nucleotides: TGTGCCAGCAGCAAAGGCCCCCGCGGGGGGGCCTACAATGAGCAGTTCTTC. Residues: CASSKGPRGGAYNEQFF.

The gene calls are TRBV7-6 and TRBJ2-2; TRBD2 aligns across 8 bases. Trimming took 3 bases from V and 3 from J; bases not matched to a gene: 3. This CDR3 comprises 15 residues. The germline gives CDR1 SGHVS, CDR2 FNYEAQ. CDR3 sequence: CASSFYGGDTGELFF. CDR3 in DNA: TGTGCCAGCAGCTTTTACGGGGGGGACACCGGGGAGCTGTTTTTT.

The CDR3 DNA is TGCGCCAGCAGCCGGGAGGGAGCGAATCTCCTCAATGAGCAGTTCTTC. Its translation: CASSREGANLLNEQFF. The V and J genes are TRBV4-1 and TRBJ2-1, with TRBD2 matching 7 bases. Germline V CDR1 and CDR2: MGHRA, YSYEKL. This CDR3 has 16 residues. J was trimmed by 6 bases and V by 4 bases; bases with no gene match: 12.

This clone has a single count. The chain uses TRBV6-5 and TRBJ1-5; TRBD1 aligns across 8 bases. The CDR3 runs 13 residues. Looked up from germline, CDR1 is MNHEY and CDR2 is SVGAGI. J lost 7 bases, V lost 8 bases, and 7 bases had no gene match. The CDR3 sequence is CASGQGAWQPQHF. The CDR3 nucleotides read TGTGCCAGCGGGCAGGGGGCATGGCAGCCCCAGCATTTT.

Only one count was recorded for this clone. J is TRBJ2-5 and V is TRBV11-3; D gene uncertain. CDR1 is SGHNT and CDR2 is YENEEA in the germline V gene. The CDR3 has 14 residues. V lost 3 bases to trimming and J lost 4 bases, with 12 bases between them. CDR3 in amino acids: CASSFPGLGETQYF. For the CDR3, the DNA is TGTGCCAGCAGCTTCCCGGGTCTCGGAGAGACCCAGTACTTC. The variable domain in full, completed from reference TRBV11-3 and TRBJ2-5, reads EAGVVQSPRYKIIEKKQPVAFWCNPISGHNTLYWYLQNLGQGPELLIRYENEEAVDDSQLPKDRFSAERLKGVDSTLKIQPAELGDSAVYLCASSFPGLGETQYFGPGTRLLVL.

This chain joins TRBV4-1 and TRBJ2-7, with 9 bases aligning to TRBD2. J lost 3 bases, V lost 1 base, and 7 bases had no gene match. The CDR3 contains 16 residues. Germline V gives CDR1 MGHRA, CDR2 YSYEKL. The CDR3 sequence is CASSQAGTSSYYEQYF. The CDR3 coding sequence is TGCGCCAGCAGCCAAGCTGGGACTAGCAGTTACTACGAGCAGTACTTC.

This sequence joins TRBV6-5 and TRBJ2-6; D remains ambiguous. Germline V CDR1 and CDR2: MNHEY, SVGAGI. The CDR3 sequence is 16 residues long. V was trimmed by 0 bases and J by 2 bases, leaving 8 bases between them. The CDR3 sequence is CASSYSYEAGANVLTF. CDR3 bases: TGTGCCAGCAGTTACTCATACGAGGCTGGGGCCAACGTCCTGACTTTC.

The chain is built from TRBV28 and TRBJ1-1; a possible D gene is TRBD1 (5 bases). V gave up 9 bases and J gave up 0 bases, with 11 bases separating them. Germline V CDR1 and CDR2: MDHEN, SYDVKM. This CDR3 is built from 13 residues. DNA of the CDR3: TGTGCCAGTCGGTCGACAGTGAACACTGAAGCTTTCTTT. It codes for CASRSTVNTEAFF. Full variable domain (remainder filled in from reference TRBV28 and TRBJ1-1): DVKVTQSSRYLVKRTGEKVFLECVQDMDHENMFWYRQDPGLGLRLIYFSYDVKMKEKGDIPEGYSVSREKKERFSLILESASTNQTSMYLCASRSTVNTEAFFGQGTRLTVV.

This clone was recorded a few times. CDR3 nucleotides: TGTGCCACCAGCAGAGATCTCCTCGGTTTTAACACTGAAGCTTTCTTT. Its translation is CATSRDLLGFNTEAFF. The chain uses TRBV15 and TRBJ1-1; D unresolved. Trimming removed 0 bases at V and 2 bases at J, with 13 bases between. The CDR3 consists of 16 residues. Germline V gene sequence: CDR1 LNHNV, CDR2 YYDKDF (reference sequence). Full variable domain (rest looked up from reference TRBV15 and TRBJ1-1): DAMVIQNPRYQVTQFGKPVTLSCSQTLNHNVMYWYQQKSSQAPKLLFHYYDKDFNNEADTPDNFQSRRPNTSFCFLDIRSPGLGDTAMYLCATSRDLLGFNTEAFFGQGTRLTVV.

About this clone: The junction does not match germline at one end; this may be a read error. This chain links TRBV11-2 with TRBJ2-2, with a weak D call TRBD2 (5 bases). This CDR3 is built from 14 residues. Germline-derived CDR1 and CDR2 are SGHAT and FQNNGV. The CDR3 loop reads CASSLTGNAGELFF. The CDR3 bases are TGTGCCAGCAGCTTGACGGGGAACGCCGGGGAGCTGTTTTTT. Supplemented by reference TRBV11-2 and TRBJ2-2, the full variable domain reads EAGVAQSPRYKIIEKRQSVAFWCNPISGHATLYWYQQILGQGPKLLIQFQNNGVVDDSQLPKDRFSAERLKGVDSTLKIQPAKLEDSAVYLCASSLTGNAGELFFGEGSRLTVL.